The T cell receptor (beta chain) under discussion was sequenced for a study of T cell repertoires in cytomegalovirus infection. Study-wide results and caveats: CMV carriers with the relevant HLA were identified by cumulative public TCR beta family frequency. HLA-C-restricted CMV clonotypes gave the most frequent clonotype in two of eight donors.

The table lists this clonotype with a few counts. Its antigen is currently unknown. A single record per CDR3 protein comes from TCRdb applying MiXCR to the reads. The sample records some 400,000 distinct CDR3 sequences, roughly 18% being singletons. The TCR comes from a human donor in good health (CMV status not recorded). Some clones in this sample may be carry-over from other donors' samples. Sequencing used PBMCs.

The CDR3 spells CASSLWGRGYTF. Here the CDR3 DNA reads TGTGCCAGCAGCTTATGGGGTCGGGGCTACACCTTC. The chain links TRBV7-2 to TRBJ1-2; D not resolved. Germline lookup yields CDR1 SGHTA and CDR2 FQGNSA. This CDR3 is 12 amino acids long. The ends were cut back, 2 bases at V and 8 bases at J, with 9 bases in the middle.